The source of this TCR beta chain is a study of T-cell reconstitution after alpha-beta-depleted transplantation in children. Broader study findings: The study reportedly traced alpha-beta T cells about two months after transplant to several hundred expanded graft clones. By one year post-transplant, T-cell counts and diversity largely arose from T cells that were newly produced. Surviving recipient T cells and thymic progenitors produced the high day-60 TCRbeta diversity seen in some patients.

Preparation of the TCRbeta library used unique molecular identifiers. TCRdb used MiXCR to reprocess the PCR reads, holding one entry per CDR3 protein. The sample holds 450,000 to 700,000 distinct CDR3 sequences, roughly 30% seen once. Germline CDR1 reads LNHNV; CDR2 reads YYDKDF (reference sequence). The length of the CDR3 is 18 residues. With 2 bases removed from V and 1 base from J, the gap between germline ends came to 18 bases. To note about this clonotype: Its antigen remains unidentified.

Source: PBMCs, taken before TCRalphabeta/CD19-depleted stem cell transplant. The chain carries TRBV15 and TRBJ2-1, with a tentative D call TRBD1 (5 bases). This TCR derives from a boy in the first two years of life with Wiskott-Aldrich syndrome, due to receive a stem cell transplant. CDR3: CATSRKKQGLRSYNEQFF. As DNA, the CDR3 is TGTGCCACCAGCAGAAAAAAGCAGGGATTAAGATCCTACAATGAGCAGTTCTTC.